In its sample, the clone carrying this TCR beta chain was seen many times. The target antigen is unknown. Isolation per sample recovered at least 6 million PBMCs. The record originates from a study of blood T cells in healthy people across ages. Study outcomes and limitations: PBMC samples, being unsorted, prevented any conclusive comparison of naive and antigen-experienced cells.

The CDR3 is 14 amino acids. CDR1 SGHTA and CDR2 FQGNSA come from the germline V gene. J lost 5 bases, V lost 5 bases, and 3 bases had no gene match. PCR was performed a second time for about 6 to 12 cycles using a sample-barcoded 5' primer and a J-beta primer mix. Every cDNA molecule carried a tag from a template-switch adaptor bearing 12 random nucleotides. TCRdb re-derived calls from the 5' RACE reads in MiXCR, one entry per CDR3 protein. Of some 1.5 million distinct CDR3 sequences in the sample, roughly 30% were seen once. The clonotype originates from a woman in her thirties in good health. The chain recombines TRBV7-2 with TRBJ2-4; 10 bases map to TRBD2. Sequenced sample: blood. The CDR3 region has the DNA TGTGCCAGCAGCCCCGGGACTAGCGAAAACATTCAGTACTTC. Its translation: CASSPGTSENIQYF. Based on the CDR3 plus reference TRBV7-2 and TRBJ2-4, the full variable domain is GAGVSQSPSNKVTEKGKDVELRCDPISGHTALYWYRQSLGQGLEFLIYFQGNSAPDKSGLPSDRFSAERTGGSVSTLTIQRTQQEDSAVYLCASSPGTSENIQYFGAGTRLSVL.